This T cell receptor (beta chain) is from a study of blood T cell repertoires in COVID-19. Study-wide background: Material from acute and convalescent COVID-19 was sourced from the United States, Italy and Spain. The cDNA or gDNA used as material had been derived from T cells, B-cell-depleted T cells, or PBMCs.

How the authors handled the data: Amplifying reference gene primers gave estimates of nucleated cell counts. The table came from immunoSEQ multiplex PCR; TCRdb's copy has only in-frame clones and leaves some out. Clonal size and the V and J genes are those of that table, whereas D and trimming came from the DNA. The data hold around 59,000 clones, with approximately 80% observed a single time. CDR1 MNHNY and CDR2 SVGAGI come from the germline V gene (reference sequence). Trimming took 8 bases from V and 1 from J, leaving 18 bases between them. CDR3 length: 16 amino acids. This clone was counted only a few times.

This TCR came from a human donor in a cohort sampled during active COVID-19. V and J are TRBV6-6 and TRBJ1-5, with D maybe TRBD1 (6 bases). The sample comprised peripheral blood. The CDR3 nucleotides are TGTGCCAGCGGCGGCCCCCCCCAGGGGAGCAATCAGCCCCAGCATTTT. It encodes CASGGPPQGSNQPQHF.